The clone carrying this T cell receptor beta chain has just one count. Time point: newly diagnosed GD, antithyroid drugs for less than 3 months. Extracted RNA from PBMCs served as the source of the TCR library. This sample is drawn from a study of regulatory T cells in long-lasting Graves disease. Per germline, CDR1 DFQATT and CDR2 SNEGSKA (reference sequence). The CDR3 covers 14 residues. The V and J ends lost 0 bases and 5 bases respectively, with 10 bases between them. Construction of TCR beta libraries relied on iRepertoire HTBI primers and on Arm-PCR targeting CDR3 regions. TCRdb ran MiXCR on the multiplex PCR reads and lists one entry per CDR3 protein. The profile covers about 440,000 distinct CDR3 sequences, with under 15% appearing a single time and 16% taken by the ten largest. The data also belong to a second study, concerning T cells in Graves' hyperthyroidism and ophthalmopathy.

This sequence joins TRBV20-1 and TRBJ2-2; tentatively, D is TRBD2 (6 bases). This TCR derives from a woman under 40 with Graves disease. Sequenced here: peripheral blood mononuclear cells (PBMCs), sampled at new diagnosis, from a patient treated with antithyroid drugs. The CDR3 DNA reads as TGCAGTGCTAGAGATCGGAGCGGGACCGGGGAGCTGTTTTTT. This encodes CSARDRSGTGELFF.